What follows describes a single T cell receptor (beta chain). No antigen is known for it. The data belong to a study of glioma-infiltrating T cells after dendritic cell vaccination. Whole-study results and caveats: Survival was not directly related to TCR clonality in these patients.

The CDR3 totals 14 residues. CDR1 is LNHDA, CDR2 SQIVND, per germline (reference sequence). Trimming pared 8 bases from V and 1 base from J, leaving 11 bases between. The repertoire was sequenced with immunoSEQ multiplex PCR; TCRdb's copy has only in-frame clones and lacks some. This sample carries about 87,000 clones, roughly 89% of them seen once, and the ten largest clones take more than 3%. Here the sequenced sample was blood, taken before dendritic cell vaccination. The source of this sequence is a human donor with glioblastoma. This chain uses TRBV19 with TRBJ2-2; no clear D gene. CDR3 sequence (DNA): TGTGCCAGTTACGACGAGGAGAACACCGGGGAGCTGTTTTTT. The encoded protein is CASYDEENTGELFF.